The 17 T cell receptor beta chains reported below all come from one sample, sequenced in a study of cytomegalovirus exposure and HLA in healthy donors (dated by TCRdb to about 2017). Receptor amplification or capture employed the immunoSEQ multiplex PCR assay. For the multiplex PCR, a mixture combining 60 forward primers for TCR Vbeta segments and 13 reverse primers for TCR Jbeta segments was used. TCRdb stores this immuneACCESS table with in-frame sequences only. Part of the clones is absent; in the studies checked, under half of the shortfall reflects unresolved V genes, and no reason is known for the rest. The sample table lists a few hundred thousand clones, about 85% of them with a count of one. Around 9.6% of the sample goes to the ten largest clones. Specimen: PBMCs. Every receptor here comes from a woman in her fifties or sixties in good health and CMV-seropositive.

V is TRBV6-5 and J is TRBJ2-7; a weak D match, TRBD2 (6 bases). The CDR3 has 13 amino acids. Trimming shortened V by 6 bases and J by 5 bases, and 14 bases separated the two germline ends. Germline loops: CDR1 MNHEY, CDR2 SVGAGI. The DNA for the CDR3 is TGTGCCAGCAGAGCCCTTGGGGAGGACGAGCAGTACTTC. It specifies CASRALGEDEQYF.

This rearrangement joins TRBV19 to TRBJ2-1, with D perhaps matching TRBD2 (5 bases). Germline V gene lookup returns CDR1 LNHDA and CDR2 SQIVND (reference sequence). This CDR3 region has 14 residues. V lost 3 bases to trimming and J lost 5 bases, with 11 bases between them. The CDR3 region has the DNA TGTGCCAGTAGTATCCCGTGGGGAGACAATGAGCAGTTCTTC. This sequence encodes CASSIPWGDNEQFF.

V usage is TRBV5-1 and J usage is TRBJ2-7; 10 bases fit TRBD2. This CDR3 contains 16 residues. Germline V gene sequence: CDR1 SGHRS, CDR2 YFSETQ. V trimming: 2 bases; J trimming: 4 bases; junction bases outside the gene matches: 9. DNA for the CDR3: TGCGCCAGCAGCTTCCAACGAGCGGGGGGGCCGTACGAGCAGTACTTC. Translation: CASSFQRAGGPYEQYF.

The chain uses TRBV25-1 and TRBJ1-2, with D unresolved. Looked up from germline, CDR1 is MGHDK and CDR2 is SYGVNS. There are 14 residues in the CDR3. Trimming removed 3 bases at V and 0 bases at J, with 8 bases between. CDR3 protein: CASSDSGSNYGYTF. The CDR3 region has the DNA TGTGCCAGCAGTGATTCCGGTTCTAACTATGGCTACACCTTC.

This sequence joins TRBV6-5 and TRBJ1-4, with 7 bases lining up with TRBD1. V dropped 2 bases and J dropped 5; count of bases not matched to a gene: 8. The CDR3 length is 16 residues. Germline CDR1 reads MNHEY; CDR2 reads SVGAGI. Here the CDR3 DNA reads TGTGCCAGCAGTTACGGATATACAGGGGTGAATGAAAAACTGTTTTTT. This gives the protein CASSYGYTGVNEKLFF.

This chain connects TRBV7-9 to TRBJ1-3; tentative D call: TRBD1 (6 bases). This CDR3 region has 15 residues. Germline V CDR1 and CDR2: SEHNR, FQNEAQ (reference sequence). The germline V and J ends were trimmed by 8 bases and 1 base, with 15 bases remaining between them. CDR3 in DNA: TGTGCCAGCTCCGTTAGGGGGGGGTCTGGAAACACCATATATTTT. The encoded protein is CASSVRGGSGNTIYF. Full variable domain (rest looked up from reference TRBV7-9 and TRBJ1-3): DTGVSQNPRHKITKRGQNVTFRCDPISEHNRLYWYRQTLGQGPEFLTYFQNEAQLEKSRLLSDRFSAERPKGSFSTLEIQRTEQGDSAMYLCASSVRGGSGNTIYFGEGSWLTVV.

The V gene is TRBV6-5, the J gene TRBJ2-1; D is possibly TRBD1 (6 bases). Germline CDR1 is MNHEY and CDR2 is SVGAGI. The CDR3 is 14 residues long. The V end was cut by 5 bases, the J end by 5 bases, with 13 bases between. The CDR3 loop reads CASSTGSPDNEQFF. In nucleotides, the CDR3 is TGTGCCAGCAGTACAGGGTCACCGGACAATGAGCAGTTCTTC.

This chain joins TRBV15 and TRBJ2-2; 9 bases map to TRBD1. The V and J ends lost 5 bases and 6 bases, in that order; junction bases with no gene match: 19. This CDR3 is 19 amino acids long. CDR1 LNHNV and CDR2 YYDKDF come from the germline V gene (reference sequence). The CDR3 reads CATSRGRGTGGIISGELFF. Written as DNA, the CDR3 is TGTGCCACCAGCCGTGGCCGGGGAACAGGGGGCATTATCTCCGGGGAGCTGTTTTTT.

The chain uses TRBV5-1 and TRBJ2-2; D may be TRBD2 (5 bases). V lost 2 bases and J lost 4, with 9 bases in between. Germline V gene sequence: CDR1 SGHRS, CDR2 YFSETQ. This CDR3 has 14 amino acids. CDR3 loop: CASSLWAGTGELFF. The CDR3 nucleotides are TGCGCCAGCAGCTTATGGGCGGGCACCGGGGAGCTGTTTTTT. The whole variable domain, remainder taken from reference TRBV5-1 and TRBJ2-2, is KAGVTQTPRYLIKTRGQQVTLSCSPISGHRSVSWYQQTPGQGLQFLFEYFSETQRNKGNFPGRFSGRQFSNSRSEMNVSTLELGDSALYLCASSLWAGTGELFFGEGSRLTVL.

This sequence joins TRBV6-5 and TRBJ1-3; no definite D call. V lost 5 bases and J 4 bases, leaving 15 bases between the germline ends. CDR3 length equals 15 residues. Germline values: CDR1 MNHEY, CDR2 SVGAGI. The CDR3 coding sequence is TGTGCCAGCAGTCCCAACGGGGTTATCGGAAACACCATATATTTT. Translation gives CASSPNGVIGNTIYF.

The V and J genes are TRBV4-2 and TRBJ2-3; D might be TRBD1 (6 bases). Germline CDR1 reads LGHNA; CDR2 reads YNFKEQ. The CDR3 consists of 14 residues. Trimming stripped 4 bases from V and 2 bases from J, with 10 bases between. The CDR3 region is CASSPGQNTDTQYF. The DNA of the CDR3 is TGTGCCAGCAGCCCCGGACAGAACACAGATACGCAGTATTTT.

The rearrangement links TRBV5-1 to TRBJ1-2, with D maybe TRBD1 (5 bases). Trimming stripped 4 bases from V and 6 bases from J, with 28 bases between. The CDR3 runs 18 residues. The V gene's germline CDR1 is SGHRS and CDR2 YFSETQ. For the CDR3, the DNA is TGCGCCAGCAGCCGGGACTCGGCGGGAGTATACAGGCGAGATGGCTACACCTTC. Protein product: CASSRDSAGVYRRDGYTF.

The chain is built from TRBV28 and TRBJ1-2, with D tentatively TRBD1 (6 bases). Trimming shortened V by 3 bases and J by 7 bases, and 9 bases separated the two germline ends. The CDR3 has 12 amino acids. Germline V gene data show CDR1 as MDHEN and CDR2 as SYDVKM. For the CDR3, the DNA is TGTGCCAGCAGTTTCTCACAGGGTGGCTACACCTTC. It encodes CASSFSQGGYTF.

The chain links TRBV19 to TRBJ1-3, with 10 bases aligning to TRBD1. With V trimmed by 4 bases and J by 2 bases, 8 bases remained unmatched. The CDR3 runs 17 residues. The germline CDR1 and CDR2 sequences are LNHDA and SQIVND (reference sequence). CDR3 loop: CASSTSRGTGAGNTIYF. The CDR3 DNA follows: TGTGCCAGTAGTACCTCCCGGGGGACAGGGGCTGGAAACACCATATATTTT.

The rearrangement joins TRBV4-2 to TRBJ1-2; D possibly corresponds to TRBD1 (5 bases). The CDR3 contains 15 residues. Germline lookup yields CDR1 LGHNA and CDR2 YNFKEQ. V was clipped by 3 bases and J by 0 bases, with 11 bases between them. This CDR3 reads CASSQTEGANYGYTF. As DNA, the CDR3 is TGTGCCAGCAGCCAGACAGAAGGAGCTAACTATGGCTACACCTTC.

This clone was seen once. CDR3 bases: TGTGCCAGCAGCCCGACTAGCGGGGCCGTATCCGAGACCCAGTACTTC. It translates to CASSPTSGAVSETQYF. V and J are TRBV7-2 and TRBJ2-5; 11 bases fit TRBD2. The CDR3 covers 16 residues. In germline, CDR1 is SGHTA, CDR2 FQGNSA. J was trimmed by 5 bases and V by 5 bases; bases with no gene match: 10.

The chain is built from TRBV27 and TRBJ1-1; tentative D call: TRBD1 (5 bases). Germline V gives CDR1 MNHEY, CDR2 SMNVEV (reference sequence). V lost 6 bases and J 6 bases, leaving 17 bases between the germline ends. The CDR3 consists of 14 residues. The DNA for the CDR3 is TGTGCCAGCAGGGGATACCATGAACAGGCTGAAGCTTTCTTT. It is translated as CASRGYHEQAEAFF.